This T cell receptor beta chain was obtained from a study of cytomegalovirus exposure and HLA in healthy donors. Amplification used 60 Vbeta primers and 13 Jbeta primers. Measured with immunoSEQ multiplex PCR; TCRdb has only the in-frame clones, and not every one. Here the sample spans around 170,000 clones, 82% being singletons. V dropped 5 bases and J dropped 7; count of bases not matched to a gene: 10. Germline CDR1 MGHRA, CDR2 YSYEKL. The CDR3 extends over 15 amino acids. Study outcomes and limitations: The records held CMV serostatus as the only immune exposure information.

Regarding this clone: Its specificity is unknown.

The J gene is TRBJ2-2, the V gene TRBV4-1; 7 positions match TRBD1. The specimen sequenced was PBMCs. The clonotype originates from a young woman in good health and CMV-seronegative. The CDR3, as DNA: TGCGCCAGCAGCACCCCGACAGGGTTGGACGGGGAGCTGTTTTTT. The encoded protein is CASSTPTGLDGELFF.